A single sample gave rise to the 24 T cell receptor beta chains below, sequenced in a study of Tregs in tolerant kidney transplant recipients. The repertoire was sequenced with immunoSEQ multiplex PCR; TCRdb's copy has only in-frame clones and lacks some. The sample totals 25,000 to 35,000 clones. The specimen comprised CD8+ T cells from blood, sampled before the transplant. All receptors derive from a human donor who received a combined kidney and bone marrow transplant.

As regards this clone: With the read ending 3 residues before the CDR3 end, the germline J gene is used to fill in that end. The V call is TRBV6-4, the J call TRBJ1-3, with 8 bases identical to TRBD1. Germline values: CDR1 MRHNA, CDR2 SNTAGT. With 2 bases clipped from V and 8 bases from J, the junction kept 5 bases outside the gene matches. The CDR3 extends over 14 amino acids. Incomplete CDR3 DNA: TGTGCCAGCAGTGACCACAGGGGGTTGGACACC. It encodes CASSDHRGLDT. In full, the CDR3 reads CASSDHRGLDTIYF.

The CDR3 loop reads CASSIYRNTEAFF. The DNA read from the CDR3 is TGTGCCAGCAGCATCTACAGGAACACTGAA. The genes are TRBV7-2 and TRBJ1-1; D gene unclear. The read is 3 residues too short to cover the CDR3 end, so that end is filled in from the germline J gene. The germline V gene has CDR1 SGHTA and CDR2 FQGNSA. Trimming left V 5 bases short and J 1 base short, with 8 bases between. CDR3 size: 13 residues.

The CDR3 protein is CSARDKRGFGTDTQYF. Partial CDR3 DNA: TGCAGTGCTAGAGATAAAAGAGGTTTCGGCACAGATACG. The gene calls are TRBV20-1 and TRBJ2-3; unclear D gene. Read data end 3 residues before the CDR3 end; the end is taken from the germline J gene. V was clipped by 0 bases and J by 1 base, with 14 bases between them. Per germline, CDR1 DFQATT and CDR2 SNEGSKA (reference sequence). CDR3 length: 16 amino acids.

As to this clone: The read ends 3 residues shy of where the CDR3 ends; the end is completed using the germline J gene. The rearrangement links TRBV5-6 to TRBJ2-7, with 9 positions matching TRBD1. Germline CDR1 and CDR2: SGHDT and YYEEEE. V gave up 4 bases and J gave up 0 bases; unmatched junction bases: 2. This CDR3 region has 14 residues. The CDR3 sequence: CASSLGQGSYEQYF. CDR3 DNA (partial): TGTGCCAGCAGCCTGGGACAGGGCTCCTACGAG.

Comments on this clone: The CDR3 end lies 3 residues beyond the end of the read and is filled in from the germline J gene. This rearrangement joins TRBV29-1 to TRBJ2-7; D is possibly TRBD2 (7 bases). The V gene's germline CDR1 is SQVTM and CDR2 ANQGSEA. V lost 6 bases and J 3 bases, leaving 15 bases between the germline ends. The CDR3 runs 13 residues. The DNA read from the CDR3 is TGCAGCGTCAAGGGGGGGAATTACTACGAG. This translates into CSVKGGNYYE. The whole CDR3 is CSVKGGNYYEQYF.

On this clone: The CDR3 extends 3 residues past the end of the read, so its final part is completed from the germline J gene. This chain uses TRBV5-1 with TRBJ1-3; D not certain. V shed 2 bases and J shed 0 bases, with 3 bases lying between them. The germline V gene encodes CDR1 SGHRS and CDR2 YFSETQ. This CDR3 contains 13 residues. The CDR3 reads CASSFSSGNTIYF. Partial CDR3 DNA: TGCGCCAGCAGCTTCAGCTCTGGAAACACC.

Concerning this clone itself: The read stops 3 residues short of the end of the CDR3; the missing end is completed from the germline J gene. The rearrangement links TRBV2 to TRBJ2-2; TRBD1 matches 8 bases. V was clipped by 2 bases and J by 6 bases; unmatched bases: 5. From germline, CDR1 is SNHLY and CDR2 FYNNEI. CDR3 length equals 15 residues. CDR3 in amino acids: CASSEWGQASGELFF. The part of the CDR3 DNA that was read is TGTGCCAGCAGTGAATGGGGACAGGCCTCCGGGGAG.

The CDR3 protein is CASSAALNTEAFF. The sequenced part of the CDR3 DNA is TGTGCCAGTAGTGCGGCTCTGAACACTGAA. This sequence joins TRBV19 and TRBJ1-1; no clear D gene. The CDR3 end is not reached by the read, which stops 3 residues before it; the germline J gene fills it in. Trimming took 5 bases from V and 0 from J, leaving 7 bases between them. Per germline, CDR1 LNHDA and CDR2 SQIVND (reference sequence). This CDR3 comprises 13 residues. Combining the CDR3 with reference TRBV19 and TRBJ1-1 gives the whole variable domain DGGITQSPKYLFRKEGQNVTLSCEQNLNHDAMYWYRQDPGQGLRLIYYSQIVNDFQKGDIAEGYSVSREKKESFPLTVTSAQKNPTAFYLCASSAALNTEAFFGQGTRLTVV.

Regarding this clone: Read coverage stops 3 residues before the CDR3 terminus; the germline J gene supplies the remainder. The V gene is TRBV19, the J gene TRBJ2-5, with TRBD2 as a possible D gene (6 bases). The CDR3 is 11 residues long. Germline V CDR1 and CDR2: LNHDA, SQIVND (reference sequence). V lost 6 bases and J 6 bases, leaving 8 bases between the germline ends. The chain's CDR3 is CASRLAQTQYF. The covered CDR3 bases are TGTGCCAGTAGACTAGCCCAGACC.

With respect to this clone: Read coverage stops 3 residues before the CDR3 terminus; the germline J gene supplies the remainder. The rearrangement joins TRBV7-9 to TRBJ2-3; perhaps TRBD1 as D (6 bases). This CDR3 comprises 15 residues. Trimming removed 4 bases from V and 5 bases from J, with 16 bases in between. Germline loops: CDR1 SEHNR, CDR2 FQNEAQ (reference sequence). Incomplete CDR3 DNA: TGTGCCAGCAGCTCTCTGGACAGTGCGGGAGATACG. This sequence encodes CASSSLDSAGDT. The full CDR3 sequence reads CASSSLDSAGDTQYF.

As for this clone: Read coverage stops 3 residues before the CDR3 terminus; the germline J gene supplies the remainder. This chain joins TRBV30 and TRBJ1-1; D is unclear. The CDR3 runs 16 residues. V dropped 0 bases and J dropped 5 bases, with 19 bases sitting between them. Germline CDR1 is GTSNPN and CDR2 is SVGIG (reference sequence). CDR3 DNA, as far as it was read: TGTGCCTGGAGTGTGTACCCTCCGCAGGTATCGACTGAA. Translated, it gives CAWSVYPPQVSTE. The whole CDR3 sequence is CAWSVYPPQVSTEAFF.

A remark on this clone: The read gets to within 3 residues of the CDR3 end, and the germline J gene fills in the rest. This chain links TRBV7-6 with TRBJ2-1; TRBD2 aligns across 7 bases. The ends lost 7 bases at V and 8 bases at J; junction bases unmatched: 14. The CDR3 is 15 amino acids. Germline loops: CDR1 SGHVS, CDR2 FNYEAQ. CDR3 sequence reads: CASTLVSGAADEQFF. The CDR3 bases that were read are TGTGCCAGCACCCTGGTCAGCGGGGCCGCCGATGAG.

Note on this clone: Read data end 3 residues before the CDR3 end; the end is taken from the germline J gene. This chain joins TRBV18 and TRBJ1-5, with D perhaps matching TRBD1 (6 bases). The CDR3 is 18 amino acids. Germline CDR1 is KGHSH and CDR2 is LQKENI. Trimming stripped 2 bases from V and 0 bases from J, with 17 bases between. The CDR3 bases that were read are TGTGCCAGCTCACCATCCCCGACAGGAGAGTATAGCAATCAGCCC. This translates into CASSPSPTGEYSNQP. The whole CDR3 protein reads CASSPSPTGEYSNQPQHF.

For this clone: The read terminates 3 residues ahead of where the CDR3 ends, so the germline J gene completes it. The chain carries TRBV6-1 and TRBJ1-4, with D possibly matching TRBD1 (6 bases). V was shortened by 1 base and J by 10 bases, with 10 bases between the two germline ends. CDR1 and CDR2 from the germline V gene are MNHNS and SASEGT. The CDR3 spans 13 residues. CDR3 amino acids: CASSEVRGGKLFF. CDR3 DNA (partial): TGTGCCAGCAGTGAAGTGAGGGGGGGAAAA.

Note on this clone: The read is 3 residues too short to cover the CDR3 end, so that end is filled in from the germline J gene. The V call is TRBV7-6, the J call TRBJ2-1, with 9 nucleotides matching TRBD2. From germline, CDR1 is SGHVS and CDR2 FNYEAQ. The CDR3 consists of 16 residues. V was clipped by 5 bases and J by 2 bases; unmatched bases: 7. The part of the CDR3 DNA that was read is TGTGCCAGCAGCGAAACGGGCGGGGGGGCCTACAATGAG. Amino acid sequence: CASSETGGGAYNE. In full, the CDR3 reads CASSETGGGAYNEQFF.

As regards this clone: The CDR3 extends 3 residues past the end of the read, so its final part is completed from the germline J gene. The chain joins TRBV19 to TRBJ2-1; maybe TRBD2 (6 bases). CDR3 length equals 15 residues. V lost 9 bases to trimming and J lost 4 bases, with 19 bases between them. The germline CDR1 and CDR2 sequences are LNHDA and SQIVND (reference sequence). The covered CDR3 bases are TGTGCCAGCCTCTCGAGCGGGTACCTGTACAATGAG. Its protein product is CASLSSGYLYNE. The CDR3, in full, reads CASLSSGYLYNEQFF.

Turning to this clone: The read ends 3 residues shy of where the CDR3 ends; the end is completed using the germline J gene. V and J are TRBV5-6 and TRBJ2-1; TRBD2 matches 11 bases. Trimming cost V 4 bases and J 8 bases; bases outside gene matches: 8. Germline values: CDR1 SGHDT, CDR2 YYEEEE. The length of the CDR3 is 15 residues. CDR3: CASSPGTSGSYEQFF. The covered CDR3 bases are TGTGCCAGCAGCCCGGGCACTAGCGGGAGTTATGAG.

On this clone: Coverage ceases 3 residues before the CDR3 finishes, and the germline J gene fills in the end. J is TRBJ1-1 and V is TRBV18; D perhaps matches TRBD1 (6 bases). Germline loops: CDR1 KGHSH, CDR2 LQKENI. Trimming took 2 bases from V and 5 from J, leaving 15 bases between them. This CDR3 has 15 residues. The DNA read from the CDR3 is TGTGCCAGCTCACCATCCCCCACAGGGTCTACTGAA. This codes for CASSPSPTGSTE. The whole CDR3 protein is CASSPSPTGSTEAFF.

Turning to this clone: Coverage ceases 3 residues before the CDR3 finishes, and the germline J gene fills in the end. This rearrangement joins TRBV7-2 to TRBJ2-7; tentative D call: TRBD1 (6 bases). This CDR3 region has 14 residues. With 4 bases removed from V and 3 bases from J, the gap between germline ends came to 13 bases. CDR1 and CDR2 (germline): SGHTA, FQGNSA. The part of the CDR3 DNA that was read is TGTGCCAGCAGCTACCCGGGACACAGCTACGAG. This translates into CASSYPGHSYE. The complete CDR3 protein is CASSYPGHSYEQYF.

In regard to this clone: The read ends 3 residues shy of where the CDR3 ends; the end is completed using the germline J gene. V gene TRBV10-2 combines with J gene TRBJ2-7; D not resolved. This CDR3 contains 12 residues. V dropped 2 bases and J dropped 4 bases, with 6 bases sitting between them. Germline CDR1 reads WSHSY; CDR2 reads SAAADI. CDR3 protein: CASSENTYEQYF. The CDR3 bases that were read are TGCGCCAGCAGTGAGAACACATACGAG.

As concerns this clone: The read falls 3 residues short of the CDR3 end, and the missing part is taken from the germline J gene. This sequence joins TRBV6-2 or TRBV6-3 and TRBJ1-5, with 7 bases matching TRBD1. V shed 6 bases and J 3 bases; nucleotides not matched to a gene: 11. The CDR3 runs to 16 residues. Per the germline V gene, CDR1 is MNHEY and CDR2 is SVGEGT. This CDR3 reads CASRFAQGFYNQPQHF. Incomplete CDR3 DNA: TGTGCCAGCAGATTCGCACAGGGGTTTTACAATCAGCCC.

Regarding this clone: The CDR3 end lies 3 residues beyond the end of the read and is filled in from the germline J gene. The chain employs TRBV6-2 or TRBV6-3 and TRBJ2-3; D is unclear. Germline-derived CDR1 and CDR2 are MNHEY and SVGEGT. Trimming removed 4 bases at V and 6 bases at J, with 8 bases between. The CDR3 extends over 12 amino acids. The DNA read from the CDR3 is TGTGCCAGCAGTTGGAGCGAGGATACG. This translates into CASSWSEDT. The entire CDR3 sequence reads CASSWSEDTQYF.

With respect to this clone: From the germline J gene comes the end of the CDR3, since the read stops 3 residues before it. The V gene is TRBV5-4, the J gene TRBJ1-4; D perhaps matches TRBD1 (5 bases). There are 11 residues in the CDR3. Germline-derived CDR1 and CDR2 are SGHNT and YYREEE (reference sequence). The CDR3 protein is CASSDGGTLFF. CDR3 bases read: TGTGCCAGCTCCGACGGGGGAACA.

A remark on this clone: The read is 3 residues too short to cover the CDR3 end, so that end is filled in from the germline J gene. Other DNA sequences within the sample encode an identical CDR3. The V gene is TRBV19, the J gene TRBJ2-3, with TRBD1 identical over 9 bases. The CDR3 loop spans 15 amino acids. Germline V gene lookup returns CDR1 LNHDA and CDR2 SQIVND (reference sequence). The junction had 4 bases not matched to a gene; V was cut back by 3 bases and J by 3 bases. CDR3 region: CASSILGQGTDTQYF. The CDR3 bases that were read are TGTGCCAGTAGTATTCTGGGACAGGGAACAGATACG.